The source of this T cell receptor (beta chain) is a study of graft-versus-host responses after intestinal transplantation. Study-wide context: Multivisceral, liver-intestinal, or isolated intestinal grafts went to recipients. Whole-study findings and limits: Graft-versus-host to host-versus-graft clonal ratios in allografts were high in patients with graft-donor T cell macrochimerism.

With regard to this clone: What it recognizes is unknown.

The table came from immunoSEQ multiplex PCR; TCRdb's copy has only in-frame clones and leaves some out. Of 85,000 to 110,000 clones listed, more than 85% are singletons. The CDR3 extends over 17 amino acids. The trim removed 3 bases at V and 4 bases at J, leaving 10 bases unmatched. Germline V gives CDR1 SGHAT, CDR2 FQNNGV. This chain connects TRBV11-2 to TRBJ2-1; 9 nucleotides align to TRBD1. This TCR came from a human donor who received an intestinal transplant. The sample here was unstimulated CD8+ T cells sorted from spleen or lymph node cells, taken before intestinal transplant. CDR3 sequence (DNA): TGTGCCAGCAGCTTTTGGGCCCGGGACAGGGCTTACAATGAGCAGTTCTTC. Its protein product is CASSFWARDRAYNEQFF.